Below, 28 T cell receptor beta chains from the same sample are listed, as sequenced in a study of early T cells in non-severe SARS-CoV-2 infection. MiXCR was run by TCRdb on the 5' RACE reads, yielding one entry per CDR3 protein. The table has some 64,000 distinct CDR3 sequences, 20% seen once; the top ten hold more than 15%. This sample comprised whole blood, obtained at baseline. These receptors were taken from an adult who was a healthcare worker with PCR-confirmed SARS-CoV-2 infection or an uninfected control (not recorded which).

This clonotype was seen at least ten times. The CDR3 DNA follows: TGTGCCAGCAGCTCTAGCCGTACTGAAAACACCATATATTTT. Its protein is CASSSSRTENTIYF. This chain uses TRBV11-2 with TRBJ1-3, with D unresolved. Germline CDR1 SGHAT, CDR2 FQNNGV. CDR3 length: 14 residues. V dropped 4 bases and J dropped 6 bases, with 13 bases sitting between them.

This clonotype was observed at least ten times. This chain connects TRBV7-2 to TRBJ1-3, with D tentatively TRBD1 (6 bases). V was pared by 3 bases and J by 1 base, with 13 bases between. Germline lookup yields CDR1 SGHTA and CDR2 FQGNSA. This CDR3 contains 16 residues. The CDR3 here is CASSFGGGFSGNTIYF. The CDR3 region has the DNA TGTGCCAGCAGCTTTGGAGGGGGTTTTTCTGGAAACACCATATATTTT.

This clonotype was counted many times. The DNA for the CDR3 is TGTGCCAGCAGTTTTCGGGACAGCACAGATACGCAGTATTTT. It specifies CASSFRDSTDTQYF. This sequence joins TRBV27 and TRBJ2-3; the D call may be TRBD1 or TRBD2 (5 bases each). V lost 3 bases and J 0 bases, leaving 7 bases between the germline ends. The CDR3 runs 14 residues. Germline CDR1 MNHEY, CDR2 SMNVEV (reference sequence).

The chain employs TRBV7-3 and TRBJ2-2; D remains unclear. The CDR3 loop spans 13 amino acids. In germline, CDR1 is SGHTA, CDR2 FQGTGA. Trimming shortened V by 6 bases and J by 7 bases, and 12 bases separated the two germline ends. For the CDR3, the DNA is TGTGCCAGCAGAGACGTTGCTGACGGGGAGCTGTTTTTT. Translation gives CASRDVADGELFF.

By frequency in the sample, this clonotype is medium-sized. This sequence joins TRBV10-2 and TRBJ1-4, with unresolved D. CDR3 size: 13 residues. V lost 8 bases to trimming and J lost 5 bases, with 12 bases between them. From germline, CDR1 is WSHSY and CDR2 SAAADI. The CDR3 protein is CASQRQPNEKLFF. The CDR3 bases are TGCGCCAGCCAGCGCCAGCCGAATGAAAAACTGTTTTTT.

The rearrangement uses TRBV3-1 and TRBJ2-6, with D perhaps matching TRBD1 (6 bases). Germline CDR1 and CDR2: LGHDT and YNNKEL (reference sequence). This CDR3 has 15 amino acids. V was shortened by 4 bases and J by 2 bases, with 9 bases between the two germline ends. CDR3 in DNA: TGTGCCAGCAGCCTACAGGGTACTGGGGCCAACGTCCTGACTTTC. Protein product: CASSLQGTGANVLTF.

This clonotype was counted a few times. The V gene is TRBV6-5, the J gene TRBJ2-7; 7 nucleotides line up with TRBD1. With 6 bases clipped from V and 3 bases from J, the junction kept 8 bases outside the gene matches. The germline V gene has CDR1 MNHEY and CDR2 SVGAGI. The CDR3 consists of 14 residues. The CDR3 loop is CASSRGTGVYEQYF. CDR3 in DNA: TGTGCCAGCAGCCGTGGTACAGGGGTCTACGAGCAGTACTTC.

The gene calls are TRBV29-1 and TRBJ2-7, with a weak D call TRBD1 (5 bases). Trimming removed 8 bases from V and 5 bases from J, with 16 bases in between. This CDR3 region has 12 residues. Germline CDR1 reads SQVTM; CDR2 reads ANQGSEA. The CDR3 DNA follows: TGCAGCTACCAGACAGAGGCCCACGAGCAGTACTTC. Its translation is CSYQTEAHEQYF.

CDR3: CASSSDGNQPQHF. The CDR3 DNA reads as TGTGCCAGCAGTTCCGACGGGAATCAGCCCCAGCATTTT. V and J are TRBV12-3 or TRBV12-4 and TRBJ1-5; D ambiguous. The length of the CDR3 is 13 residues. Deletions cut 4 bases from V and 4 bases from J, with 8 bases between.

The rearrangement uses TRBV7-3 and TRBJ2-3; 8 bases are shared with TRBD1. This CDR3 is 16 amino acids long. Germline V CDR1 and CDR2: SGHTA, FQGTGA. J gave up 6 bases and V 2 bases, and 10 bases lay outside the gene matches. CDR3 DNA sequence: TGTGCCAGCAGCTTACCGTGGACAGGGAGATCGGATACGCAGTATTTT. It is translated as CASSLPWTGRSDTQYF.

The chain carries TRBV2 and TRBJ2-7, with a possible D match to TRBD1 (5 bases). CDR3 length: 14 residues. Per the germline V gene, CDR1 is SNHLY and CDR2 is FYNNEI. Between the trimmed V and J ends, which lost 7 bases and 0 bases, there was a span of 13 bases. The CDR3 loop reads CASIGAVSSYEQYF. The CDR3 DNA reads TGTGCCAGCATTGGGGCAGTCAGCTCCTACGAGCAGTACTTC.

This clonotype occurred a few times. CDR3 sequence: CASSQDRKNGYTF. The CDR3 DNA reads TGTGCCAGCTCACAAGACAGGAAAAATGGCTACACCTTC. This chain links TRBV18 with TRBJ1-2; possible D gene TRBD1, 6 bases. This CDR3 is built from 13 residues. V lost 4 bases to trimming and J lost 6 bases, with 12 bases between them. Per the germline V gene, CDR1 is KGHSH and CDR2 is LQKENI.

The V call is TRBV19, the J call TRBJ2-2, with D perhaps matching TRBD1 (5 bases). The CDR3 has 14 residues. Germline lookup yields CDR1 LNHDA and CDR2 SQIVND (reference sequence). The germline V and J ends were trimmed by 4 bases and 7 bases, with 13 bases remaining between them. The CDR3 loop is CASSTKLRGGELFF. Written as DNA, the CDR3 is TGTGCCAGTAGTACAAAGTTAAGGGGCGGGGAGCTGTTTTTT.

The chain is built from TRBV12-3 or TRBV12-4 and TRBJ2-7; TRBD1 agrees at 7 bases. V lost 5 bases and J lost 1; bases outside the gene matches: 2. The CDR3 totals 13 residues. This CDR3 is CASSRDRSYEQYF. In DNA form, the CDR3 reads TGTGCCAGCAGTCGGGACAGATCCTACGAGCAGTACTTC.

A remark on this clonotype: At one of its ends the junction is not consistent with the germline gene, which may arise from a read error. This chain uses TRBV6-2 or TRBV6-3 with TRBJ2-1; D may be TRBD2 (6 bases). There are 15 residues in the CDR3. CDR1 and CDR2 from the germline V gene are MNHEY and SVGEGT. CDR3 amino acids: CASTKPGDSNNEQFF. The CDR3, as DNA: TGTGCCAGCACCAAACCCGGGGACTCCAACAATGAGCAGTTCTTC.

Ten or more counts support this clonotype. This chain links TRBV7-9 with TRBJ2-7; no definite D call. Trimming took off 5 bases at V and 2 bases at J, with 7 bases between the two ends. In germline, CDR1 is SEHNR, CDR2 FQNEAQ (reference sequence). The CDR3 is made up of 12 amino acids. The CDR3 reads CASSIRPYEQYF. The CDR3, as DNA: TGTGCCAGCAGCATAAGGCCCTACGAGCAGTACTTC.

This clonotype is a singleton in its sample. The germline gene is not matched at one end of the junction; a read error may be the cause. The J gene is TRBJ1-1, the V gene TRBV27, with D possibly TRBD1 on 5 matching bases. Germline assignment: CDR1 MNHEY and CDR2 SMNVEV (reference sequence). There are 14 residues in the CDR3. The CDR3: CASTLRWGNTEALF. The CDR3 nucleotides are TGTGCCAGCACCCTTCGATGGGGGAACACTGAAGCTCTCTTT.

There are a few counts of this clonotype. The rearrangement uses TRBV7-9 and TRBJ2-3; no clear D gene. The CDR3 has 14 residues. In germline, CDR1 is SEHNR, CDR2 FQNEAQ (reference sequence). With 5 bases removed from V and 1 base from J, the gap between germline ends came to 10 bases. The CDR3: CASSLFPRTDTQYF. Here the CDR3 DNA reads TGTGCCAGCAGCCTTTTCCCCCGCACAGATACGCAGTATTTT.

In its sample, this clonotype was seen a few times. The DNA of the CDR3 is TGTGCCTGGAGTGCCAGGACTCACTATAATTCACCCCTCCACTTT. It codes for CAWSARTHYNSPLHF. J is TRBJ1-6 and V is TRBV30; D gene uncertain. The CDR3 is made up of 15 amino acids. Trimming shortened V by 1 base and J by 3 bases, and 10 bases separated the two germline ends. Per the germline V gene, CDR1 is GTSNPN and CDR2 is SVGIG (reference sequence).

This clonotype was observed a few times. This chain uses TRBV5-1 with TRBJ2-1, with 9 bases identical to TRBD1. From germline, CDR1 is SGHRS and CDR2 YFSETQ. This CDR3 is built from 14 residues. The V segment lost 4 bases and the J segment 9 bases; nucleotides outside the gene matches: 8. The chain's CDR3 is CASSIDGTGFEQFF. CDR3 bases: TGCGCCAGCAGCATAGACGGGACAGGGTTTGAGCAGTTCTTC.

This clonotype was seen only a few times. V and J are TRBV20-1 and TRBJ2-3; 9 bases align to TRBD2. Germline V CDR1 and CDR2: DFQATT, SNEGSKA (reference sequence). The CDR3 length is 14 residues. The junction had 5 bases not matched to a gene; V was cut back by 0 bases and J by 7 bases. CDR3 DNA sequence: TGCAGTGCTAGAGATCAAGCGGGGGGCTATACGCAGTATTTT. Its translation: CSARDQAGGYTQYF.

The chain is built from TRBV5-1 and TRBJ2-5; perhaps TRBD1 as D (5 bases). Germline assignment: CDR1 SGHRS and CDR2 YFSETQ. Trimming stripped 2 bases from V and 2 bases from J, with 7 bases between. This CDR3 is built from 13 residues. In DNA, the CDR3 is TGCGCCAGCAGCTTCCGACAGCAAGAGACCCAGTACTTC. The encoded protein is CASSFRQQETQYF.

This clonotype was detected only a few times. The chain carries TRBV7-2 and TRBJ2-3; TRBD2 matches at 11 bases. There are 15 residues in the CDR3. Germline V CDR1 and CDR2: SGHTA, FQGNSA. V gave up 4 bases and J gave up 6 bases; unmatched junction bases: 6. In DNA form, the CDR3 reads TGTGCCAGCAGCTCCATTAGCGGGGGGGCCGATACGCAGTATTTT. Protein: CASSSISGGADTQYF.

There are a few counts of this clonotype. The rearrangement links TRBV18 to TRBJ2-2; D unclear. The germline V gene has CDR1 KGHSH and CDR2 LQKENI. V lost 0 bases and J lost 9, with 5 bases in between. The CDR3 is 12 residues long. In nucleotides, the CDR3 is TGTGCCAGCTCACCACCCTTCCGGGAGCTGTTTTTT. Translation: CASSPPFRELFF.

The sample holds a few counts of this clonotype. The chain carries TRBV6-1 and TRBJ1-6; tentatively, D is TRBD1 (5 bases). Germline loops: CDR1 MNHNS, CDR2 SASEGT. The CDR3 consists of 15 residues. Trimming cost V 1 base and J 9 bases, with 13 bases left between them. The CDR3 DNA is TGTGCCAGCAGTGAAGATCCCCAGGGTGCTTCACCCCTCCACTTT. Residues: CASSEDPQGASPLHF.

This chain joins TRBV7-3 and TRBJ2-1; TRBD2 agrees at 14 bases. CDR3 length: 14 residues. With V trimmed by 5 bases and J by 10 bases, 4 bases remained unmatched. Germline V gene data show CDR1 as SGHTA and CDR2 as FQGTGA. The CDR3 region is CASSTGLAGGEQFF. The CDR3 DNA reads TGTGCCAGCAGCACCGGACTAGCGGGGGGAGAGCAGTTCTTC.

V and J are TRBV30 and TRBJ1-3, with D possibly matching TRBD1 (5 bases). Germline CDR1 reads GTSNPN; CDR2 reads SVGIG (reference sequence). There are 16 residues in the CDR3. Trimming cost V 4 bases and J 4 bases, with 20 bases left between them. The CDR3 nucleotides read TGTGCCTGGACCCCACGGGGAGGGGCGGCAGGAAACACCATATATTTT. Encoded protein: CAWTPRGGAAGNTIYF.

This clonotype was seen more than once but under ten times. J is TRBJ1-5 and V is TRBV27, with TRBD1 matching 8 bases. The CDR3 is 15 amino acids. CDR1 and CDR2 (germline): MNHEY, SMNVEV (reference sequence). J was trimmed by 2 bases and V by 2 bases; bases with no gene match: 2. The CDR3 is CASSLQGAGNQPQHF. CDR3 nucleotide sequence: TGTGCCAGCAGTTTACAGGGGGCTGGCAATCAGCCCCAGCATTTT.